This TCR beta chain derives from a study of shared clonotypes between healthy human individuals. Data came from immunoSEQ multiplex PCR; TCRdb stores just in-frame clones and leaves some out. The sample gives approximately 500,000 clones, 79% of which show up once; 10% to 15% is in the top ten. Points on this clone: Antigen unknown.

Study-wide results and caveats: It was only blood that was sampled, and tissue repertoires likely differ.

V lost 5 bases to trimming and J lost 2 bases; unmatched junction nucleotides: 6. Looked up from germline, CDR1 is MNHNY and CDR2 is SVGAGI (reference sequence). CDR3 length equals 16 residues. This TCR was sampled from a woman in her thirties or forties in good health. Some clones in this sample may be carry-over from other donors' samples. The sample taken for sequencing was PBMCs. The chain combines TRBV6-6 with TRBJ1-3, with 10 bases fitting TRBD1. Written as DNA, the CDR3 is TGTGCCAGCAGTGCCGGGGACAGGGGAGCTGGAAACACCATATATTTT. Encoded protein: CASSAGDRGAGNTIYF.